The 32 T cell receptor beta chains listed next were all sequenced from one sample in a study of blood T cell repertoires in COVID-19. The data were produced by immunoSEQ multiplex PCR, yet TCRdb's version contains in-frame clones alone and is incomplete. Of around 300,000 clones listed, about four fifths are singletons. The sample was peripheral blood. Receptors originate from a woman between 45 and 65 years old who had recovered from COVID-19.

J is TRBJ1-5 and V is TRBV28; 7 bases line up with TRBD1. The CDR3 has 15 amino acids. V lost 2 bases to trimming and J lost 5 bases; unmatched junction nucleotides: 6. CDR1 is MDHEN, CDR2 SYDVKM, per germline. As DNA, the CDR3 is TGTGCCAGCAGTTTAGTAGACAGGGCCTATCAGCCCCAGCATTTT. Its protein product is CASSLVDRAYQPQHF.

V and J are TRBV5-5 and TRBJ2-1, with 10 bases identical to TRBD2. CDR3 length: 18 residues. Germline values: CDR1 SGHKS, CDR2 YYEKEE (reference sequence). The trim removed 4 bases at V and 0 bases at J, leaving 10 bases unmatched. The chain's CDR3 is CASSHLLLAGDSYNEQFF. CDR3 sequence (DNA): TGTGCCAGCAGCCATTTGCTGCTAGCGGGGGACTCCTACAATGAGCAGTTCTTC.

The chain carries TRBV30 and TRBJ1-3; D might be TRBD1 (6 bases). With 0 bases removed from V and 0 bases from J, the gap between germline ends came to 12 bases. Germline CDR1 and CDR2: GTSNPN and SVGIG (reference sequence). CDR3 length equals 16 residues. The CDR3 sequence: CAWSVHARGSGNTIYF. CDR3 bases: TGTGCCTGGAGTGTACATGCCAGGGGCTCTGGAAACACCATATATTTT. The complete variable domain, with remaining parts taken from reference TRBV30 and TRBJ1-3, reads SQTIHQWPATLVQPVGSPLSLECTVEGTSNPNLYWYRQAAGRGLQLLFYSVGIGQISSEVPQNLSASRPQDRQFILSSKKLLLSDSGFYLCAWSVHARGSGNTIYFGEGSWLTVV.

J is TRBJ2-5 and V is TRBV7-7; 9 bases agree with TRBD2. This CDR3 spans 17 amino acids. Germline values: CDR1 SSHAT, CDR2 FNYEAQ (reference sequence). The junction had 9 bases not matched to a gene; V was cut back by 0 bases and J by 4 bases. This CDR3 reads CASSLAPSGMGGETQYF. CDR3 nucleotide sequence: TGTGCCAGCAGCTTAGCCCCTAGCGGGATGGGGGGAGAGACCCAGTACTTC.

The chain has TRBV6-1 and TRBJ1-5; no definite D call. Germline V CDR1 and CDR2: MNHNS, SASEGT. CDR3 length: 17 amino acids. V lost 2 bases to trimming and J lost 0 bases, with 14 bases between them. The CDR3 nucleotides are TGTGCCAGCAGTGAATTTCGGCAGGTGAATAGCAATCAGCCCCAGCATTTT. It yields the protein CASSEFRQVNSNQPQHF.

This chain links TRBV7-2 with TRBJ2-7; perhaps TRBD2 as D (6 bases). V was cut by 2 bases and J by 0 bases, with 8 bases left in between. This CDR3 is built from 14 residues. Germline CDR1 and CDR2: SGHTA and FQGNSA. The DNA for the CDR3 is TGTGCCAGCAGCTTAACGCGGGACTCCTACGAGCAGTACTTC. As protein: CASSLTRDSYEQYF.

The V and J genes are TRBV5-5 and TRBJ2-7; TRBD1 matches at 9 bases. The germline gives CDR1 SGHKS, CDR2 YYEKEE (reference sequence). There are 15 residues in the CDR3. V lost 4 bases to trimming and J lost 2 bases; unmatched junction nucleotides: 7. CDR3 in amino acids: CASSLQGANPYEQYF. CDR3 nucleotide sequence: TGTGCCAGCAGCCTACAGGGGGCGAACCCCTACGAGCAGTACTTC.

V is TRBV28 and J is TRBJ2-7; 7 bases map to TRBD1. J lost 6 bases, V lost 2 bases, and 7 bases had no gene match. The CDR3 is made up of 14 amino acids. Germline V gene data show CDR1 as MDHEN and CDR2 as SYDVKM. Here the CDR3 reads CASSLAGGLSEQYF. CDR3 coding DNA: TGTGCCAGCAGTTTAGCAGGGGGATTGAGCGAGCAGTACTTC. Complete variable domain (other parts from reference TRBV28 and TRBJ2-7): DVKVTQSSRYLVKRTGEKVFLECVQDMDHENMFWYRQDPGLGLRLIYFSYDVKMKEKGDIPEGYSVSREKKERFSLILESASTNQTSMYLCASSLAGGLSEQYFGPGTRLTVT.

The rearrangement joins TRBV5-4 to TRBJ1-3; D not certain. The V gene's germline CDR1 is SGHNT and CDR2 YYREEE (reference sequence). V lost 0 bases to trimming and J lost 0 bases, with 10 bases between them. The CDR3 is 16 amino acids. CDR3 nucleotides: TGTGCCAGCAGCTTGGGCCCAGGCAACTCTGGAAACACCATATATTTT. It codes for CASSLGPGNSGNTIYF.

This clone came up once. The V and J genes are TRBV24-1 and TRBJ2-5; 12 bases agree with TRBD2. V lost 3 bases to trimming and J lost 3 bases; unmatched junction nucleotides: 1. Germline V gene sequence: CDR1 KGHDR, CDR2 SFDVKD. This CDR3 has 15 amino acids. DNA of the CDR3: TGTGCCACCAGTGATCGGACTAGCGGGAAAGAGACCCAGTACTTC. Residues: CATSDRTSGKETQYF.

The rearrangement links TRBV5-8 to TRBJ2-5; 8 bases line up with TRBD2. CDR1 and CDR2 from the germline V gene are SGHTS and YDEGEE. Trimming at V came to 3 bases and at J to 5 bases, leaving 12 bases not matched to a gene. This CDR3 has 16 residues. The CDR3 reads CASSSPLAGGRETQYF. CDR3 in DNA: TGTGCCAGCAGCTCCCCTTTGGCGGGAGGAAGGGAGACCCAGTACTTC. Full variable domain (remainder filled in from reference TRBV5-8 and TRBJ2-5): EAGVTQSPTHLIKTRGQQATLRCSPISGHTSVYWYQQALGLGLQFLLWYDEGEERNRGNFPPRFSGRQFPNYSSELNVNALELEDSALYLCASSSPLAGGRETQYFGPGTRLLVL.

The chain is built from TRBV11-1 and TRBJ2-3; D is unclear. Germline values: CDR1 SGHAT, CDR2 FQDESV (reference sequence). This CDR3 comprises 14 residues. V lost 8 bases and J lost 2, with 14 bases in between. This CDR3 reads CASAKQKDTDTQYF. CDR3 in DNA: TGTGCCAGCGCAAAACAGAAAGACACAGATACGCAGTATTTT.

The V call is TRBV14, the J call TRBJ1-5; a possible D gene is TRBD1 (6 bases). Trimming pared 3 bases from V and 5 bases from J, leaving 8 bases between. This CDR3 contains 13 residues. The germline gives CDR1 SGHDN, CDR2 FVKESK. This CDR3 is CASSQGAYQPQHF. CDR3 nucleotides: TGTGCCAGCAGCCAGGGGGCTTATCAGCCCCAGCATTTT. The variable domain in full, completed from reference TRBV14 and TRBJ1-5, reads EAGVTQFPSHSVIEKGQTVTLRCDPISGHDNLYWYRRVMGKEIKFLLHFVKESKQDESGMPNNRFLAERTGGTYSTLKVQPAELEDSGVYFCASSQGAYQPQHFGDGTRLSIL.

This clone was seen a single time. This chain connects TRBV7-2 to TRBJ2-1; tentative D call: TRBD1 (5 bases). V lost 0 bases and J lost 6, with 21 bases in between. This CDR3 comprises 18 residues. Germline V lookup: CDR1 SGHTA, CDR2 FQGNSA. CDR3 residues: CASSLAPTQKGRSNEQFF. The CDR3 region has the DNA TGTGCCAGCAGCTTAGCGCCCACCCAAAAGGGGCGCTCCAATGAGCAGTTCTTC.

The J gene is TRBJ2-3, the V gene TRBV11-2; no clear D gene. The germline gives CDR1 SGHAT, CDR2 FQNNGV. The CDR3 is 15 residues long. V lost 5 bases and J 0 bases, leaving 12 bases between the germline ends. CDR3 bases: TGTGCCAGCAGCCCAAGCCCGATTAGCACAGATACGCAGTATTTT. This sequence encodes CASSPSPISTDTQYF.

The rearrangement links TRBV28 to TRBJ2-1; D may be TRBD2 (6 bases). Trimming shortened V by 1 base and J by 3 bases, and 16 bases separated the two germline ends. The germline CDR1 and CDR2 sequences are MDHEN and SYDVKM. This CDR3 comprises 17 residues. CDR3 residues: CASSLSPGREGYNEQFF. The CDR3 DNA follows: TGTGCCAGCAGTTTATCGCCGGGGCGGGAAGGCTACAATGAGCAGTTCTTC.

The chain employs TRBV4-1 and TRBJ1-5; 10 bases align to TRBD1. The CDR3 covers 16 residues. J was trimmed by 2 bases and V by 3 bases; bases with no gene match: 4. Looked up from germline, CDR1 is MGHRA and CDR2 is YSYEKL. CDR3 nucleotides: TGCGCCAGCAGCCAGGGGGACAGGGGAGGCAATCAGCCCCAGCATTTT. Translating it yields CASSQGDRGGNQPQHF.

The rearrangement links TRBV7-2 to TRBJ2-2; 9 bases are a match to TRBD2. V dropped 6 bases and J dropped 5; count of bases not matched to a gene: 7. The CDR3 totals 15 residues. Germline V gene lookup returns CDR1 SGHTA and CDR2 FQGNSA. CDR3 region: CASSIAGAPTGELFF. In nucleotides, the CDR3 is TGTGCCAGCAGTATAGCGGGGGCCCCTACCGGGGAGCTGTTTTTT.

Points on this clone: Mismatch with germline at one junction end may stem from a read error. The chain combines TRBV7-9 with TRBJ1-2; 8 positions match TRBD1. Germline CDR1 SEHNR, CDR2 FQNEAQ (reference sequence). This CDR3 is built from 12 residues. DNA of the CDR3: TGTGCCAGCAGACCGGACAGGGCCCTTTTGGTCTTC. Translation: CASRPDRALLVF.

In its sample, this clone was seen once. J is TRBJ2-5 and V is TRBV24-1, with 7 bases identical to TRBD2. CDR1 and CDR2 from the germline V gene are KGHDR and SFDVKD. The CDR3 length is 14 residues. Losses at the gene ends were 9 bases for V and 3 bases for J; bases not matched to a gene: 9. CDR3 loop: CATGPRGVEETQYF. The DNA for the CDR3 is TGTGCCACCGGACCTCGGGGGGTCGAAGAGACCCAGTACTTC.

The V and J genes are TRBV7-3 and TRBJ2-5; TRBD2 matches at 12 bases. The germline V gene encodes CDR1 SGHTA and CDR2 FQGTGA. J gave up 5 bases and V 5 bases, and 3 bases lay outside the gene matches. The CDR3 has 14 amino acids. The CDR3 nucleotides are TGTGCCAGCAGCCCGACTAGCGGGAGTGAGACCCAGTACTTC. Protein sequence: CASSPTSGSETQYF.

This clone showed up just once. This chain joins TRBV19 and TRBJ2-7; 7 bases are a match to TRBD1. Germline assignment: CDR1 LNHDA and CDR2 SQIVND (reference sequence). The CDR3 loop spans 13 amino acids. V was pared by 1 base and J by 11 bases, with 8 bases of the junction left unmatched. DNA for the CDR3: TGTGCCAGTAGTATAGCTAGACAGGGATGGAAGTACTTC. This codes for CASSIARQGWKYF.

This rearrangement joins TRBV6-6 to TRBJ1-5; 10 bases agree with TRBD1. The CDR3 contains 16 residues. J was trimmed by 4 bases and V by 5 bases; bases with no gene match: 8. Germline assignment: CDR1 MNHNY and CDR2 SVGAGI (reference sequence). The CDR3 spells CASSPRDRGGNQPQHF. CDR3 sequence (DNA): TGTGCCAGCAGTCCACGGGACAGGGGAGGAAATCAGCCCCAGCATTTT.

This rearrangement joins TRBV30 to TRBJ1-6; the match to TRBD1 covers 7 bases. The CDR3 loop spans 15 amino acids. The germline V gene encodes CDR1 GTSNPN and CDR2 SVGIG (reference sequence). The V gene end was trimmed by 0 bases and the J gene end by 6 bases; junction bases not matched to a gene: 5. CDR3 amino acids: CAWSVQQGSNSPLHF. The CDR3 coding sequence is TGTGCCTGGAGTGTCCAACAGGGGAGTAATTCACCCCTCCACTTT.

The V call is TRBV18, the J call TRBJ2-1, with 8 bases that match TRBD2. CDR1 is KGHSH and CDR2 is LQKENI in the germline V gene. V lost 0 bases and J lost 6; bases outside the gene matches: 4. The CDR3 extends over 15 amino acids. The chain's CDR3 is CASSPPGTSTNEQFF. The DNA for the CDR3 is TGTGCCAGCTCACCACCGGGGACTAGTACCAATGAGCAGTTCTTC. The full variable domain, its missing parts supplied by reference TRBV18 and TRBJ2-1, is NAGVMQNPRHLVRRRGQEARLRCSPMKGHSHVYWYRQLPEEGLKFMVYLQKENIIDESGMPKERFSAEFPKEGPSILRIQQVVRGDSAAYFCASSPPGTSTNEQFFGPGTRLTVL.

The V gene is TRBV11-2, the J gene TRBJ2-1; D is unclear. CDR1 is SGHAT and CDR2 is FQNNGV in the germline V gene. This CDR3 comprises 16 residues. V was pared by 1 base and J by 8 bases, with 18 bases between. This CDR3 is CASSLGPGVASDEQFF. The CDR3 DNA reads as TGTGCCAGCAGCTTAGGGCCCGGAGTCGCCTCGGATGAGCAGTTCTTC.

This clone was counted at least ten times. V is TRBV7-9 and J is TRBJ2-1; 9 nucleotides line up with TRBD2. The J segment lost 7 bases and the V segment lost 1 base, leaving 2 bases of the junction unmatched. Germline lookup yields CDR1 SEHNR and CDR2 FQNEAQ (reference sequence). This CDR3 region has 14 residues. CDR3 nucleotide sequence: TGTGCCAGCAGCTTAGTTGGACTAGCGAATGAGCAGTTCTTC. Its protein is CASSLVGLANEQFF. The variable domain in full, completed from reference TRBV7-9 and TRBJ2-1, reads DTGVSQNPRHKITKRGQNVTFRCDPISEHNRLYWYRQTLGQGPEFLTYFQNEAQLEKSRLLSDRFSAERPKGSFSTLEIQRTEQGDSAMYLCASSLVGLANEQFFGPGTRLTVL.

The chain recombines TRBV6-2 or TRBV6-3 with TRBJ2-2; maybe TRBD1 (6 bases). CDR3 size: 17 residues. The germline V gene encodes CDR1 MNHEY and CDR2 SVGEGT. Deletions cut 4 bases from V and 2 bases from J, with 17 bases between. The CDR3 nucleotides are TGTGCCAGCAGTTCCCCCTCCAGGGGCATTAACACCGGGGAGCTGTTTTTT. It yields the protein CASSSPSRGINTGELFF.

V is TRBV30 and J is TRBJ1-5, with TRBD1 identical over 7 bases. The ends lost 7 bases at V and 5 bases at J; junction bases unmatched: 8. Germline loops: CDR1 GTSNPN, CDR2 SVGIG (reference sequence). This CDR3 region has 13 residues. CDR3 nucleotide sequence: TGTGCCTTCAGGGGACAGCCCGATCAGCCCCAGCATTTT. Translated: CAFRGQPDQPQHF. The whole variable domain, filled in from reference TRBV30 and TRBJ1-5, reads SQTIHQWPATLVQPVGSPLSLECTVEGTSNPNLYWYRQAAGRGLQLLFYSVGIGQISSEVPQNLSASRPQDRQFILSSKKLLLSDSGFYLCAFRGQPDQPQHFGDGTRLSIL.

This sequence joins TRBV5-4 and TRBJ1-1, with D possibly TRBD1 on 6 matching bases. This CDR3 region has 14 residues. The germline CDR1 and CDR2 sequences are SGHNT and YYREEE (reference sequence). The germline V and J ends were trimmed by 2 bases and 5 bases, with 13 bases remaining between them. The CDR3 sequence is CASSFNQGWTEAFF. CDR3 coding DNA: TGTGCCAGCAGCTTTAACCAGGGGTGGACTGAAGCTTTCTTT. Supplemented by reference TRBV5-4 and TRBJ1-1, the full variable domain reads ETGVTQSPTHLIKTRGQQVTLRCSSQSGHNTVSWYQQALGQGPQFIFQYYREEENGRGNFPPRFSGLQFPNYSSELNVNALELDDSALYLCASSFNQGWTEAFFGQGTRLTVV.

This sequence joins TRBV9 and TRBJ1-1; D is ambiguous. The CDR3 sequence is 15 residues long. Germline values: CDR1 SGDLS, CDR2 YYNGEE. Trimming took 4 bases from V and 5 from J, leaving 18 bases between them. In nucleotides, the CDR3 is TGTGCCAGCAGCAAAGAGGGTGCGAGTGGGACTGAAGCTTTCTTT. Amino acid sequence: CASSKEGASGTEAFF.

V and J are TRBV19 and TRBJ1-2; TRBD1 aligns across 10 bases. The CDR3 extends over 15 amino acids. In germline, CDR1 is LNHDA, CDR2 SQIVND (reference sequence). The ends lost 4 bases at V and 5 bases at J; junction bases unmatched: 7. CDR3 residues: CASSTTGQGWYGYTF. The CDR3 bases are TGTGCCAGTAGTACCACGGGACAGGGGTGGTATGGCTACACCTTC. Full variable domain (outside the CDR3, taken from reference TRBV19 and TRBJ1-2): DGGITQSPKYLFRKEGQNVTLSCEQNLNHDAMYWYRQDPGQGLRLIYYSQIVNDFQKGDIAEGYSVSREKKESFPLTVTSAQKNPTAFYLCASSTTGQGWYGYTFGSGTRLTVV.